This is a list of T cell receptor beta chains from one sample in a study of regulatory T cells in long-lasting Graves disease. A single record per CDR3 protein comes from TCRdb applying MiXCR to the multiplex PCR reads. The data contain under 450,000 distinct CDR3 sequences, approximately 23% of them singletons. The source was peripheral blood mononuclear cells (PBMCs), collected when the disease was refractory, from a patient treated with antithyroid drugs. These receptors originate from a woman in her 40s with Graves disease. CDR3s include the opening cysteine and the closing phenylalanine or tryptophan. A D gene is named only where the DNA matches it firmly. Expanded clones are given a class, and other clones once, few, many or no size at all.

.	TRBV5-6	TRBJ2-2	.	CASSGLSGELFF	TGTGCCAGCAGCGGGTTGAGCGGGGAGCTGTTTTTT
.	TRBV2	TRBJ2-1	many	CASSEALFHEQFF	TGTGCCAGCAGTGAAGCCCTTTTCCATGAGCAGTTCTTC
.	TRBV20-1	TRBJ1-3	.	CSAEGPGSGNTIYF	TGCAGTGCCGAGGGGCCCGGCTCTGGAAACACCATATATTTT
TRBD1	TRBV28	TRBJ2-7	many	CATLSSGGSEQYF	TGTGCCACCCTTTCCTCAGGGGGCAGCGAGCAGTACTTC
.	TRBV20-1	TRBJ2-7	many	CSARSWQGMSYEQYF	TGCAGTGCTAGGTCGTGGCAGGGGATGTCCTACGAGCAGTACTTC
.	TRBV5-6	TRBJ2-4	.	CASSFLRPPKGENIQYF	TGTGCCAGCAGCTTTTTGCGGCCCCCTAAAGGGGAAAACATTCAGTACTTC
.	TRBV11-2	TRBJ2-2	many	CASRVNTGELFF	TGTGCCAGTAGGGTGAACACCGGGGAGCTGTTTTTT
.	TRBV19	TRBJ1-5	.	CASSIERAQPQHF	TGTGCCAGTAGTATAGAGAGAGCTCAGCCCCAGCATTTT
.	TRBV20-1	TRBJ1-6	many	CSAREYPLGSPLHF	TGCAGTGCTAGAGAGTACCCTCTGGGTTCACCCCTCCACTTT
TRBD1	TRBV20-1	TRBJ2-2	.	CSAKKTGTGPAGGLFF	TGCAGTGCTAAGAAAACCGGGACAGGGCCTGCCGGGGGGCTGTTTTTT
TRBD2	TRBV7-3	TRBJ2-1	many	CASSRAGDSTYNEQFF	TGTGCCAGCAGCCGTGCGGGGGACTCAACCTACAATGAGCAGTTCTTC
.	TRBV5-6	TRBJ1-2	many	CASSLRSVLNYGYTF	TGTGCCAGCAGCTTAAGGTCAGTCCTTAACTATGGCTACACCTTC
TRBD1	TRBV19	TRBJ2-6	few	CASSIGRDRDSGANVLTF	TGTGCCAGTAGTATAGGCCGGGACAGGGACTCTGGGGCCAACGTCCTGACTTTC
TRBD2	TRBV28	TRBJ2-3	.	CASTLGLGAGDTQYF	TGTGCCAGCACCTTAGGACTAGGTGCTGGAGATACGCAGTATTTT
TRBD1	TRBV3-1	TRBJ1-2	few	CASSPRDRDYGYTF	TGTGCCAGCAGCCCGAGGGACAGGGACTATGGCTACACCTTC
TRBD2	TRBV5-6	TRBJ2-7	few	CASSPLGASGAQYF	TGTGCCAGCAGCCCCCTCGGGGCTAGCGGAGCGCAGTACTTC
.	TRBV7-9	TRBJ2-2	many	CAGNTGLATYTGELFF	TGTGCCGGAAACACGGGGCTAGCGACGTACACCGGGGAGCTGTTTTTT
.	TRBV10-3	TRBJ2-5	many	CAISEAGPRAQYF	TGTGCCATCAGTGAGGCCGGCCCCAGGGCCCAGTACTTC
.	TRBV7-2	TRBJ2-2	.	CASSLIVGTGELFF	TGTGCCAGCAGCTTAATCGTGGGTACCGGGGAGCTGTTTTTT
TRBD2	TRBV11-2	TRBJ2-7	many	CASSLDRVSGRTHEQYF	TGTGCCAGCAGCTTAGATCGGGTAAGCGGGAGAACCCACGAGCAGTACTTC
TRBD1	TRBV24-1	TRBJ2-2	many	CATSDPTGTGTGELFF	TGTGCCACCAGTGACCCGACAGGGACGGGCACCGGGGAGCTGTTTTTT
.	TRBV28	TRBJ1-6	many	CASRADSSYNSPLHF	TGTGCCAGCAGAGCGGACAGCTCCTATAATTCACCCCTCCACTTT
TRBD1	TRBV9	TRBJ1-5	many	CASSQSGQSNQPQHF	TGTGCCAGCAGCCAGTCGGGACAGTCAAATCAGCCCCAGCATTTT
.	TRBV5-6	TRBJ1-2	many	CASSSAYGYTF	TGTGCCAGCAGCTCCGCCTATGGCTACACCTTC
.	TRBV6-1	TRBJ1-1	many	CASNEATGSNTEAFF	TGTGCCAGCAACGAAGCAACAGGGTCGAACACTGAAGCTTTCTTT
TRBD1	TRBV29-1	TRBJ1-1	.	CSGRDRASTEAFF	TGCAGCGGACGGGACAGGGCTTCCACTGAAGCTTTCTTT
.	TRBV29-1	TRBJ1-4	.	CSIPVGSPNEKLFF	TGCAGCATCCCTGTGGGTAGCCCTAATGAAAAACTGTTTTTT
TRBD2	TRBV7-8	TRBJ2-2	.	CASSRTSFAGELFF	TGTGCCAGCAGCCGGACTAGTTTCGCCGGGGAGCTGTTTTTT
TRBD2	TRBV20-1	TRBJ2-7	.	CSAIGGLAYSYEQYF	TGCAGTGCTATTGGGGGACTAGCGTACTCCTACGAGCAGTACTTC
TRBD1	TRBV5-6	TRBJ2-7	few	CASSLARDRGPWEQYF	TGTGCCAGCAGCTTGGCCCGGGACAGGGGACCGTGGGAGCAGTACTTC
.	TRBV20-1	TRBJ2-7	many	CSARDSGTAKTYEQYF	TGCAGTGCTAGAGATTCCGGAACAGCAAAGACCTACGAGCAGTACTTC
TRBD1	TRBV28	TRBJ2-1	.	CASSFLTGRLDNEQFF	TGTGCCAGCAGTTTCCTGACAGGGCGTCTAGACAATGAGCAGTTCTTC
TRBD1	TRBV7-9	TRBJ1-4	many	CASSLGGTGNEKLFF	TGTGCCAGCAGCTTAGGAGGGACAGGGAACGAAAAACTGTTTTTT
TRBD1	TRBV7-2	TRBJ1-1	.	CASSLRTGKLTEAFF	TGTGCCAGCAGCTTACGGACAGGGAAGCTCACTGAAGCTTTCTTT
.	TRBV5-6	TRBJ2-6	.	CASSLTVSLSGANVLTF	TGTGCCAGCAGCTTAACAGTCTCCCTCTCTGGGGCCAACGTCCTGACTTTC
.	TRBV6-1	TRBJ2-1	.	CASSAYPRGGTYNEQFF	TGTGCTAGCAGTGCCTATCCCCGTGGGGGTACCTACAATGAGCAGTTCTTC
.	TRBV13	TRBJ1-6	many	CASSTRTEPLHF	TGTGCCAGCAGCACCCGGACTGAGCCCCTCCACTTT
.	TRBV30	TRBJ2-3	.	CAWSTKGSPDTQYF	TGTGCCTGGAGTACCAAGGGGAGCCCAGATACGCAGTATTTT
TRBD1	TRBV12-3/TRBV12-4	TRBJ1-2	.	CASSLRTGVGYGYTF	TGTGCCAGCAGTCTAAGGACAGGGGTCGGGTATGGCTACACCTTC
.	TRBV6-2/TRBV6-3	TRBJ2-5	few	CASSYPADGGETQYF	TGTGCCAGCAGTTATCCCGCCGACGGAGGGGAGACCCAGTACTTC
.	TRBV30	TRBJ1-5	.	CAWSSLGEDQPQHF	TGTGCCTGGAGTTCCCTCGGGGAGGATCAGCCCCAGCATTTT
.	TRBV11-2	TRBJ2-5	.	CASGEQETQYF	TGTGCCAGCGGCGAACAAGAGACCCAGTACTTC
.	TRBV4-1	TRBJ2-3	.	CASSQDGSDGDTQYF	TGCGCCAGCAGCCAAGACGGGAGCGACGGGGATACGCAGTATTTT
TRBD2	TRBV7-3	TRBJ2-5	.	CASSLKAGAETQYF	TGTGCCAGCAGCTTAAAAGCGGGAGCCGAGACCCAGTACTTC
.	TRBV7-2	TRBJ1-5	many	CASSLGFSNQPQHF	TGTGCCAGCAGCTTAGGGTTTAGCAATCAGCCCCAGCATTTT
.	TRBV28	TRBJ1-4	many	CASSLLLGSGEKLFF	TGTGCCAGCAGCCTGTTGTTAGGGAGTGGGGAAAAACTGTTTTTT
.	TRBV2	TRBJ2-7	few	CASIGRVFYEQYF	TGTGCCAGCATTGGCAGGGTCTTCTACGAGCAGTACTTC
TRBD1	TRBV2	TRBJ2-7	many	CASTPGTAEIEQYF	TGTGCCAGCACCCCCGGGACAGCTGAAATCGAGCAGTACTTC
.	TRBV19	TRBJ1-5	few	CASSPIVDSPRGNQPQHF	TGTGCCAGTAGCCCGATTGTGGACAGCCCTAGAGGCAATCAGCCCCAGCATTTT
.	TRBV5-1	TRBJ1-2	.	CASSARDTVNYGYTF	TGCGCCAGCAGCGCCCGGGACACTGTTAACTATGGCTACACCTTC
.	TRBV11-2	TRBJ2-1	once	CASSFGVDGNEQFF	TGTGCCAGCAGCTTCGGAGTAGATGGCAATGAGCAGTTCTTC
.	TRBV19	TRBJ1-2	.	CASSSRARLTNEPRNGYTF	TGTGCCAGTAGTTCACGGGCCAGACTCACTAATGAGCCCCGGAATGGCTACACCTTC
TRBD1	TRBV29-1	TRBJ1-1	many	CSGGQGEAFF	TGCAGCGGGGGACAGGGAGAAGCTTTCTTT
TRBD1	TRBV6-5	TRBJ2-7	few	CASSYRGTGEPYEQYF	TGTGCCAGCAGTTACCGGGGGACAGGGGAACCCTACGAGCAGTACTTC
TRBD2	TRBV11-2	TRBJ2-1	once	CASTPTSGSPYNEQFF	TGCGCCAGCACCCCGACTAGCGGGAGTCCCTACAATGAGCAGTTCTTC